These T cell receptor beta chains were read from a single sample in a study of T cells in Graves' hyperthyroidism and ophthalmopathy. A single record per CDR3 protein comes from TCRdb applying MiXCR to the multiplex PCR reads. The repertoire holds a few hundred thousand distinct CDR3 sequences, approximately 18% seen once, with around 47% in the top ten. Sequenced input: blood. Receptor source: a woman between 45 and 65 years old with Graves' hyperthyroidism. The CDR3 runs from the conserved cysteine through the conserved F or W. A D gene is named only where the DNA matches it firmly. The size entry is marked missing in some rows and otherwise reads once, few, many or a size class.

clone_size	j_call	d_call	v_call	cdr3_nt	cdr3_aa
many	TRBJ1-1	TRBD1	TRBV5-8	TGTGCCAGCAGCTTGGGGAACAGGGGGTGGACTGAAGCTTTCTTT	CASSLGNRGWTEAFF
few	TRBJ2-5	NA	TRBV5-4	TGTGCCAGCAGCTTGGAAGGGGGGGGCCGGGAGACCCAGTACTTC	CASSLEGGGRETQYF
few	TRBJ1-1	NA	TRBV12-3/TRBV12-4	TGTGCCAGCAGTTTGACCGGGTTCACTGAAGCTTTCTTT	CASSLTGFTEAFF
many	TRBJ1-2	NA	TRBV2	TGTGCCAGCAGTGAACCACTAAGTAATGGCTACACCTTC	CASSEPLSNGYTF
many	TRBJ1-2	NA	TRBV11-2	TGTGCCAGCAGCCCCCATAGGGATGGCTACACCTTC	CASSPHRDGYTF
many	TRBJ1-1	NA	TRBV5-1	TGCGCCAGCAGGGAGGGGCCACGCGGGATGAACACTGAAGCTTTCTTT	CASREGPRGMNTEAFF
NA	TRBJ2-2	TRBD2	TRBV11-2	TGTGCCAGCAGCTCGGGACTAGCGGGGGGGCGGGTTCTCGGGGAGCTGTTTTTT	CASSSGLAGGRVLGELFF
NA	TRBJ2-3	NA	TRBV28	TGTGCCACCCGGGACCATCAAACGAGCACAGATACGCAGTATTTT	CATRDHQTSTDTQYF
few	TRBJ2-1	NA	TRBV20-1	TGCAGTGCTAGACCCCCACAGGGCTCCTACAATGAGCAGTTCTTC	CSARPPQGSYNEQFF
many	TRBJ1-1	TRBD1	TRBV12-3/TRBV12-4	TGTGCCAGCAGTCGGGGGACAGGGAGCACTGAAGCTTTCTTT	CASSRGTGSTEAFF
few	TRBJ2-5	TRBD1	TRBV24-1	TGTGCCACCAGTGCAGGGGGACAGACGTACCAAGAGACCCAGTACTTC	CATSAGGQTYQETQYF
few	TRBJ1-3	TRBD1	TRBV7-9	TGTGCCAGCAGCTTAGCGGAGGGACAGACCTCTGGAAACACCATATATTTT	CASSLAEGQTSGNTIYF
NA	TRBJ2-5	NA	TRBV11-2	TGTGCCAGCAGCTTAGTGGGGACATTAGTGGAGACCCAGTACTTC	CASSLVGTLVETQYF
NA	TRBJ2-2	NA	TRBV24-1	TGTGCCACCAGTGATTTGAAGGGTAGGGATTCCGGGGAGCTGTTTTTT	CATSDLKGRDSGELFF
few	TRBJ2-7	NA	TRBV5-5	TGTGCCAGCAGCTTGACCGTCGGTGGAACCTACGAGCAGTACTTC	CASSLTVGGTYEQYF
many	TRBJ2-1	TRBD2	TRBV11-1	TGTGCCAGCAGCCCCGCTAGCGGGACCTACAATGAGCAGTTCTTC	CASSPASGTYNEQFF
few	TRBJ2-1	NA	TRBV7-2	TGTGCCAGCAGCTTCCCCCTTCGGGGGAGCTCCTACAATGAGCAGTTCTTC	CASSFPLRGSSYNEQFF
NA	TRBJ2-1	TRBD2	TRBV24-1	TGTGCCACCAGACCTCCTCCGGGAGGGAGAGAAGAGCAGTTCTTC	CATRPPPGGREEQFF
NA	TRBJ2-3	NA	TRBV7-2	TGTGCCAGCAGCCGTGGGGCAACGACTACTAGCACAGATACGCAGTATTTT	CASSRGATTTSTDTQYF
many	TRBJ2-3	NA	TRBV2	TGTGCCAGCAGTGGTGACAGGTCGATCACAGATACGCAGTATTTT	CASSGDRSITDTQYF
NA	TRBJ2-4	NA	TRBV2	TGTGCCAGCAGTTATAGCGAGGCCAAAAACATTCAGTACTTC	CASSYSEAKNIQYF
many	TRBJ2-3	NA	TRBV29-1	TGCAGCGCGGGGTCAGGGATTCTACGGGATACGCAGTATTTT	CSAGSGILRDTQYF
few	TRBJ2-3	NA	TRBV4-1	TGCGCCAGCAGCCAAGAAAGCCCCCGGGGTTCTTTCGGAGATACGCAGTATTTT	CASSQESPRGSFGDTQYF
NA	TRBJ1-2	TRBD1	TRBV13	TGTGCCAGCAGCGTAGCTCAGGGGGGCGGCACTTATGGCTACACCTTC	CASSVAQGGGTYGYTF
NA	TRBJ1-1	NA	TRBV20-1	TGCAGTGCTAGGGAGGGAGAAGCTTTCTTT	CSAREGEAFF
few	TRBJ1-4	NA	TRBV6-1	TGTGCCAGCAGTGAGGACCTAATTAATGAAAAACTGTTTTTT	CASSEDLINEKLFF
few	TRBJ1-2	NA	TRBV27	TGTGCCAGCAGTCCCACAGGGTGGATTAGCTATGGCTACACCTTC	CASSPTGWISYGYTF
many	TRBJ1-4	NA	TRBV10-3	TGTGCCATCAGTGAGTCTGCGACAACTAATGAAAAACTGTTTTTT	CAISESATTNEKLFF
NA	TRBJ2-2	TRBD2	TRBV14	TGTGCCAGCAGTCACATGACTAGCGCGAACACCGGGGAGCTGTTTTTT	CASSHMTSANTGELFF
NA	TRBJ2-7	TRBD1	TRBV9	TGTGCCAGCAGCGTAGGGGACAGGGGGCCCGAGCAGTACTTC	CASSVGDRGPEQYF
NA	TRBJ2-1	NA	TRBV6-2/TRBV6-3	TGTGCCAGCAGTTATAAAAGGCTCTCCTACAATGAGCAGTTCTTC	CASSYKRLSYNEQFF
NA	TRBJ2-1	NA	TRBV5-6	TGTGCCAGCAGCTCCCCCCTTGCGGTAGCCTACAATGAGCAGTTCTTC	CASSSPLAVAYNEQFF
NA	TRBJ2-2	NA	TRBV3-1	TGTGCCAGTAGGCGGGAGAACACCGGGGAGCTGTTTTTT	CASRRENTGELFF
many	TRBJ2-1	TRBD2	TRBV5-1	TGCGCCAGCACCCGGGGGGTAGCGGGGGGCGTCGGTTACAATGAGCAGTTCTTC	CASTRGVAGGVGYNEQFF
many	TRBJ2-7	NA	TRBV11-2	TGTGCCAGCAGCTTAAGTCGGGTACCCTACGAGCAGTACTTC	CASSLSRVPYEQYF
NA	TRBJ1-2	NA	TRBV7-9	TGTGCCAGCAGCTCCGCCGATCAGGCGAACTATGGCTACACCTTC	CASSSADQANYGYTF
NA	TRBJ2-7	NA	TRBV6-2/TRBV6-3	TGTGCCAGCAGTTACTTCGGGCCCTGGTCGCCTGAGCAGTACTTC	CASSYFGPWSPEQYF
few	TRBJ2-5	TRBD2	TRBV15	TGTGCCACCAGCACCCGTGGCGGGGGGCAACTAGAGACCCAGTACTTC	CATSTRGGGQLETQYF
NA	TRBJ1-2	TRBD1	TRBV6-2/TRBV6-3	TGTGCCAGCAGTCGGACAGGGGGCGCGATCTATGGCTACACCTTC	CASSRTGGAIYGYTF
NA	TRBJ2-2	NA	TRBV24-1	TGTGCCACCAGTGATGACGTTGGCAGGGTGGGGGACACCGGGGAGCTGTTTTTT	CATSDDVGRVGDTGELFF
NA	TRBJ2-3	NA	TRBV5-6	TGTGCCAGCAGCTTGGAAATGGACAGTCCCGGAGATACGCAGTATTTT	CASSLEMDSPGDTQYF
NA	TRBJ2-3	TRBD2	TRBV19	TGTGCCAGTCAGCGGGGGGACACAGATACGCAGTATTTT	CASQRGDTDTQYF